The rows below give T cell receptor beta chains drawn from one sample of a study of cytomegalovirus exposure and HLA in healthy donors. Measured with immunoSEQ multiplex PCR; TCRdb has only the in-frame clones, and not every one. The data contain 150,000 to 250,000 clones, approximately 78% of them seen just once; the ten biggest clones take up 6.5%. The source material was PBMCs. These receptors all stem from a woman aged 45-65 years in good health and CMV-seropositive. Each CDR3 is given with its conserved first and last residue. Each record gives: J gene, clone size, D gene, V gene, CDR3 protein, CDR3 DNA. A D gene is named only where the DNA matches it firmly. A row's size may be missing; if present it is once, few, many or a size class.

>TRBJ2-7|-|-|TRBV5-1
CASSLNTGNYEQYF
TGCGCCAGCAGCTTGAACACAGGGAACTACGAGCAGTACTTC
>TRBJ2-7|-|-|TRBV29-1
CSVGGGSYEQYF
TGCAGCGTTGGGGGAGGTAGCTACGAGCAGTACTTC
>TRBJ2-3|-|-|TRBV5-1
CASSWGKGVSTDTQYF
TGCGCCAGCAGCTGGGGTAAGGGGGTGAGCACAGATACGCAGTATTTT
>TRBJ2-4|-|-|TRBV28
CASSGGGKAKNSQYF
TGTGCCAGCAGTGGGGGAGGCAAAGCCAAAAACAGTCAGTACTTC
>TRBJ2-4|-|-|TRBV4-2
CASSQEGAGVAKNSQYF
TGTGCCAGCAGCCAAGAGGGGGCGGGAGTAGCCAAAAACAGTCAGTACTTC
>TRBJ1-5|-|-|TRBV6-5
CASTPPGGPQHF
TGTGCCAGCACTCCTCCGGGGGGGCCCCAGCATTTT
>TRBJ2-7|-|TRBD2|TRBV7-2
CASSRTSGGANEQYF
TGTGCCAGCAGCCGCACTAGCGGGGGGGCCAACGAGCAGTACTTC
>TRBJ1-2|once|-|TRBV10-2
CASSRGAEGYTF
TGCGCCAGCAGTCGGGGGGCTGAAGGCTACACCTTC
>TRBJ2-1|-|TRBD1|TRBV9
CASSVAGGSHNNEQFF
TGTGCCAGCAGCGTAGCAGGGGGCTCCCACAACAATGAGCAGTTCTTC
>TRBJ2-4|-|TRBD2|TRBV27
CASSLGGLAGGPAKNIQYF
TGTGCCAGCAGTTTAGGGGGACTAGCGGGAGGGCCCGCCAAAAACATTCAGTACTTC
>TRBJ1-2|-|TRBD1|TRBV29-1
CSVPGGSYGYTF
TGCAGCGTTCCAGGGGGGAGCTATGGCTACACCTTC
>TRBJ2-4|once|-|TRBV6-1
CASSEDRVDIQYF
TGTGCCAGCAGTGAAGACAGGGTGGACATTCAGTACTTC
>TRBJ2-5|-|-|TRBV4-3
CASSPHTEETQYF
TGCGCCAGCTCTCCCCACACCGAAGAGACCCAGTACTTC
>TRBJ1-1|-|-|TRBV11-2
CASSLDGETEAFF
TGTGCCAGCAGCTTAGATGGGGAGACTGAAGCTTTCTTT
>TRBJ1-3|-|-|TRBV11-2
CASSLAGNGSTIYF
TGTGCCAGCAGCTTAGCAGGGAACGGAAGCACCATATATTTT
>TRBJ1-6|once|-|TRBV28
CASIPTITNSPLHF
TGTGCCAGCATCCCGACTATTACTAATTCACCCCTCCACTTT
>TRBJ2-3|-|-|TRBV19
CASDPRRGTTDTQYF
TGTGCCAGCGATCCTCGCCGCGGGACCACAGATACGCAGTATTTT
>TRBJ1-1|-|-|TRBV10-3
CAISEVELTTEAFF
TGTGCCATCAGTGAAGTGGAGCTGACCACTGAAGCTTTCTTT
>TRBJ2-7|-|TRBD1|TRBV4-3
CASSQDRTGFYEQYF
TGCGCCAGCAGCCAAGACCGGACAGGGTTCTACGAGCAGTACTTC
>TRBJ1-6|once|TRBD1|TRBV4-1
CASSQEHRGNNSPLHF
TGCGCCAGCAGCCAAGAACACAGGGGGAATAATTCACCCCTCCACTTT
>TRBJ1-2|-|TRBD1|TRBV10-2
CASSESGTGAGYTF
TGCGCCAGCAGTGAGTCGGGGACAGGGGCTGGCTACACCTTC
>TRBJ2-5|-|-|TRBV7-9
CASSLGVSGQETQYF
TGTGCCAGCAGCTTAGGTGTAAGCGGACAAGAGACCCAGTACTTC
>TRBJ1-4|-|TRBD1|TRBV4-3
CASSQGTGAIEKLFF
TGCGCCAGCAGCCAGGGAACAGGGGCAATTGAAAAACTGTTTTTT
>TRBJ2-5|-|-|TRBV7-3
CASSLTPGETQYF
TGTGCCAGCAGCTTAACGCCCGGGGAGACCCAGTACTTC
>TRBJ1-1|-|-|TRBV19
CASSIGGLSGEAFF
TGTGCCAGTAGTATAGGGGGACTATCGGGGGAAGCTTTCTTT
>TRBJ2-3|-|-|TRBV7-2
CASSLYGTSTDTQYF
TGTGCCAGCAGCTTATACGGGACTAGCACAGATACGCAGTATTTT
>TRBJ1-5|-|TRBD1|TRBV28
CASSGGGGGNQPQHF
TGTGCCAGCAGCGGAGGGGGCGGGGGCAATCAGCCCCAGCATTTT
>TRBJ2-3|-|TRBD2|TRBV6-5
CASSYRAGGTTQYF
TGTGCCAGCAGTTACCGCGCGGGAGGGACTACGCAGTATTTT
>TRBJ1-2|once|-|TRBV28
CASSLGGGGNYGYTF
TGTGCCAGCAGCCTAGGAGGGGGGGGTAACTATGGCTACACCTTC
>TRBJ2-1|-|-|TRBV10-3
CAISESRENEQFF
TGTGCCATCAGTGAGTCGCGAGAGAATGAGCAGTTCTTC
>TRBJ2-7|-|-|TRBV7-8
CASRGRGYEQYF
TGTGCCAGCAGAGGCAGGGGATACGAGCAGTACTTC
>TRBJ1-6|few|TRBD1|TRBV30
CAWNRGLDSPLHF
TGTGCCTGGAACAGGGGGTTGGATTCACCCCTCCACTTT
>TRBJ1-2|few|-|TRBV27
CASSLTGVF
TGTGCCAGCAGTTTAACCGGGGTATTC
>TRBJ2-1|-|-|TRBV19
CASSDRHYYNEQFF
TGTGCCAGTAGTGACAGGCACTACTACAATGAGCAGTTCTTC
>TRBJ1-3|once|-|TRBV9
CASSVGGPGNTIYF
TGTGCCAGCAGCGTAGGGGGCCCGGGAAACACCATATATTTT
>TRBJ2-1|-|TRBD2|TRBV5-6
CASSQLAGTYNEQFF
TGTGCCAGCAGCCAACTAGCGGGGACCTACAATGAGCAGTTCTTC
>TRBJ1-4|-|-|TRBV11-2
CASSSASQGIGKKLFF
TGTGCCAGCAGCTCCGCTAGTCAGGGTATTGGTAAAAAACTGTTTTTT
>TRBJ2-1|once|-|TRBV7-3
CASSEGGEQFF
TGTGCCAGCAGCGAAGGGGGAGAGCAGTTCTTC
>TRBJ1-2|-|-|TRBV6-1
CASRGVGTAGDGYTF
TGTGCCAGCAGGGGCGTGGGGACGGCGGGGGATGGCTACACCTTC